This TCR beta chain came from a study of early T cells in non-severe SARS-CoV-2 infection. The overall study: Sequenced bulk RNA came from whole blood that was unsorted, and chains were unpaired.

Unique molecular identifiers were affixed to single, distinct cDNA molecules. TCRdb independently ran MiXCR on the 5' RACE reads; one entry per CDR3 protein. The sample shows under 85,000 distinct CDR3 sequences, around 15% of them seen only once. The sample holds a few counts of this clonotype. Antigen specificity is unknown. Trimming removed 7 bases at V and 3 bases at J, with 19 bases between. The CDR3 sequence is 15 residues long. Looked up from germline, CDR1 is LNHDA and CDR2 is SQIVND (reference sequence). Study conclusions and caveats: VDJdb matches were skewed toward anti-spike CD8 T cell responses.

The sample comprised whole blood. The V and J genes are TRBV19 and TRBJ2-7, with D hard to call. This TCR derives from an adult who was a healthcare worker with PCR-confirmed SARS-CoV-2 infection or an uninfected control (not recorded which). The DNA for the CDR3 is TGTGCCAGTAACGAACGGCCAGGAATCTACTACGAGCAGTACTTC. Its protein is CASNERPGIYYEQYF.